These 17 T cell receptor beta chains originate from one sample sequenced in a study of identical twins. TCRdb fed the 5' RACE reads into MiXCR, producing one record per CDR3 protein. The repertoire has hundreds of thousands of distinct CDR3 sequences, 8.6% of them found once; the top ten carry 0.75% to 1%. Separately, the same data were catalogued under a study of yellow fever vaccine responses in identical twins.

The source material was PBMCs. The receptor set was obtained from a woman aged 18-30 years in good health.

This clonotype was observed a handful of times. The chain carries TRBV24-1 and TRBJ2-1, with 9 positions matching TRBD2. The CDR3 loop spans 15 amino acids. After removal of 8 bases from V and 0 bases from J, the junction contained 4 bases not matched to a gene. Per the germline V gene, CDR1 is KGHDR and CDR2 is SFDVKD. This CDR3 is CATKSSGSSYNEQFF. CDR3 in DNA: TGTGCCACCAAGAGTAGCGGGAGCTCCTACAATGAGCAGTTCTTC.

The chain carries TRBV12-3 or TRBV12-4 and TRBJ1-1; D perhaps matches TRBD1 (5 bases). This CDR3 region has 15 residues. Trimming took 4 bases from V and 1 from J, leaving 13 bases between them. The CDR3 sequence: CASSSWRGKNTEAFF. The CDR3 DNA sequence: TGTGCCAGCAGTTCTTGGAGGGGTAAGAACACTGAAGCTTTCTTT.

Written as DNA, the CDR3 is TGTGCCAGCAGCTATAGCGGGGTGCAATTCGAGCAGTACTTC. It translates to CASSYSGVQFEQYF. The rearrangement uses TRBV28 and TRBJ2-7; 8 nucleotides align to TRBD2. CDR3 size: 14 residues. V lost 6 bases to trimming and J lost 6 bases; unmatched junction nucleotides: 10. CDR1 is MDHEN, CDR2 SYDVKM, per germline.

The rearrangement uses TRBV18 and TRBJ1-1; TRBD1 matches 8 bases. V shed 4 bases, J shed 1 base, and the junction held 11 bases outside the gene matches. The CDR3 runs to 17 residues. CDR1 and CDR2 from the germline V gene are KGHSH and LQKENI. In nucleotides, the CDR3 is TGTGCCAGCTCACGCGGGACAGGAGCCACGTCGAACACTGAAGCTTTCTTT. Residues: CASSRGTGATSNTEAFF.

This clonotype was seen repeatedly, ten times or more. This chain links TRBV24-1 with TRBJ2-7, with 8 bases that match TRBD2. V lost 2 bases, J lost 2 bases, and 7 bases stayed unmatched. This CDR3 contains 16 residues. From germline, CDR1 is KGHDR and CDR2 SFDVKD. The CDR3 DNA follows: TGTGCCACCAGTGATTCCCGTAGCGGGGCGCCCTACGAGCAGTACTTC. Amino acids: CATSDSRSGAPYEQYF.

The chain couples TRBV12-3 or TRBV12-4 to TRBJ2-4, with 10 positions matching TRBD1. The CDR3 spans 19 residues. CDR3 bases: TGTACCTGCAGTTTACGGGACAGGGGCCAATACCTAGCCAAAAACATTCAGTACTTC. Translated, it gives CTCSLRDRGQYLAKNIQYF.

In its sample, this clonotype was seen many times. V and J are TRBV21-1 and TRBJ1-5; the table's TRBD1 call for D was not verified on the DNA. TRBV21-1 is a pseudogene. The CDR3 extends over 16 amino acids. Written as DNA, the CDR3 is TGTGCCAGCAGCGCCCTAAGGGGGGGGCAGTTTCAGCCCCAGCATTTT. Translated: CASSALRGGQFQPQHF.

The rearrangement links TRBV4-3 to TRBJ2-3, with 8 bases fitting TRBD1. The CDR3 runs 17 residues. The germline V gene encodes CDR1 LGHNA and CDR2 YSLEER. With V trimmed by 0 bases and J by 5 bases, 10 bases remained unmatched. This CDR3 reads CASSQDRETGVVDTQYF. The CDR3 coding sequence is TGCGCCAGCAGCCAAGATCGTGAGACAGGGGTGGTAGATACGCAGTATTTT.

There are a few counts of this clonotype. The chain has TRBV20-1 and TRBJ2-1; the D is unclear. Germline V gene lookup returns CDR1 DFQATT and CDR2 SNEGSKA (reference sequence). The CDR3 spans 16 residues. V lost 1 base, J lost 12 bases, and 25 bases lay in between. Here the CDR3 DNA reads TGCAGTGCTAGAGCCCCCCTTTTGGTACAAGATTCTGGGCAGTTCTTC. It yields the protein CSARAPLLVQDSGQFF.

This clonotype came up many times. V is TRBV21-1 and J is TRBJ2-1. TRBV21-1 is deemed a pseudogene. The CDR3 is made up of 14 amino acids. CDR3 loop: CASPNTQWKNEQFF. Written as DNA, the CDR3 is TGTGCCAGCCCCAACACCCAGTGGAAAAATGAGCAGTTCTTC.

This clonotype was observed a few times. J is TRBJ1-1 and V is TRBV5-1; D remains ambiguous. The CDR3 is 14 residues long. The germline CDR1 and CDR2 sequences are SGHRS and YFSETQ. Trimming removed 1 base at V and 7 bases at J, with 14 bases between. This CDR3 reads CASSLKLFGSEAFF. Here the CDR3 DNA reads TGCGCCAGCAGCTTGAAATTGTTCGGGAGTGAAGCTTTCTTT.

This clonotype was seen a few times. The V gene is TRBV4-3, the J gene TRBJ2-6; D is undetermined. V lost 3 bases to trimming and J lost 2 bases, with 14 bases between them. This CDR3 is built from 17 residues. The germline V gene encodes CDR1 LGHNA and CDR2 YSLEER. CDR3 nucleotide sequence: TGCGCCAGCAGCCACCAACGTGTGGGTACTGGGGCCAACGTCCTGACTTTC. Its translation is CASSHQRVGTGANVLTF.

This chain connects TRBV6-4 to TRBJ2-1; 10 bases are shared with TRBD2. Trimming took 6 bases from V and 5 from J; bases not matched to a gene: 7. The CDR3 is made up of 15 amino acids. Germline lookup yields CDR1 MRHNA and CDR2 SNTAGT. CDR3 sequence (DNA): TGTGCCAGCAGGACCCGGACTAGCGGTAACAATGAGCAGTTCTTC. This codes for CASRTRTSGNNEQFF.

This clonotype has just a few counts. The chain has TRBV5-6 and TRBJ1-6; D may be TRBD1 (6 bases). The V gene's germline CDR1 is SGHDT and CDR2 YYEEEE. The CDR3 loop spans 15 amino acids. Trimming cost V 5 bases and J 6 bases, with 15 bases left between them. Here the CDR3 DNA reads TGTGCCAGCAGAGGGGGTTTCTTATCTAATTCACCCCTCCACTTT. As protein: CASRGGFLSNSPLHF.

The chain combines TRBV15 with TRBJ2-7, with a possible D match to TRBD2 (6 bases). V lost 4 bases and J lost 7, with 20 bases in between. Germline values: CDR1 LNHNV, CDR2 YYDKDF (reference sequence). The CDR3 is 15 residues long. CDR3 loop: CATSNSGLRGREQYF. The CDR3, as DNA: TGTGCCACCAGCAATAGCGGCCTCCGGGGGAGGGAGCAGTACTTC.

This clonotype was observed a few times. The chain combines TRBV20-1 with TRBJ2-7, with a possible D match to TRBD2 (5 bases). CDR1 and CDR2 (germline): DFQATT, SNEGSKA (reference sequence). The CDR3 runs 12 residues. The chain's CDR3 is CSSWGVEYEQYF. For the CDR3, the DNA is TGCAGCTCTTGGGGAGTGGAGTACGAGCAGTACTTC.

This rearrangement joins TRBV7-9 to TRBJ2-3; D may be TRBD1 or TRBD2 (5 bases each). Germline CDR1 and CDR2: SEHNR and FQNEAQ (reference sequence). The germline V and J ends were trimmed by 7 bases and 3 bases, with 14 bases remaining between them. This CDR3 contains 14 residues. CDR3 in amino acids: CASTGTGWTDTQYF. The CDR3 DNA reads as TGTGCCAGCACCGGGACGGGCTGGACAGATACGCAGTATTTT.